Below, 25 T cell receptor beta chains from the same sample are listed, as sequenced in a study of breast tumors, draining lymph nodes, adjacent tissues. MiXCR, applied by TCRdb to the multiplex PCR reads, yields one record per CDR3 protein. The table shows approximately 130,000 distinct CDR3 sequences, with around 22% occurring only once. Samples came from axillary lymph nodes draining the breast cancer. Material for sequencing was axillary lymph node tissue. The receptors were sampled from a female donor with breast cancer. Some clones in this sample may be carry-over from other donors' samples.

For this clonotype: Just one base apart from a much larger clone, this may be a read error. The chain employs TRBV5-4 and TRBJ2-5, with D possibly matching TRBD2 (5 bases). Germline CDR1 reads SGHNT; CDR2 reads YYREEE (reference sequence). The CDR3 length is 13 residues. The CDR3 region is CASSTGIQGTQYF. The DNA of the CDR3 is TGTGCCAGCAGCACCGGGATCCAAGGGACCCAGTACTTC.

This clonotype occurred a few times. Written as DNA, the CDR3 is TGTGCCAGCTCACCACAGGTCCAAGAGACCCAGTACTTC. As protein: CASSPQVQETQYF. The chain has TRBV18 and TRBJ2-5, with unresolved D. The ends were cut back, 1 base at V and 1 base at J, with 4 bases in the middle. This CDR3 is built from 13 residues. Looked up from germline, CDR1 is KGHSH and CDR2 is LQKENI. Complete variable domain (other parts from reference TRBV18 and TRBJ2-5): NAGVMQNPRHLVRRRGQEARLRCSPMKGHSHVYWYRQLPEEGLKFMVYLQKENIIDESGMPKERFSAEFPKEGPSILRIQQVVRGDSAAYFCASSPQVQETQYFGPGTRLLVL.

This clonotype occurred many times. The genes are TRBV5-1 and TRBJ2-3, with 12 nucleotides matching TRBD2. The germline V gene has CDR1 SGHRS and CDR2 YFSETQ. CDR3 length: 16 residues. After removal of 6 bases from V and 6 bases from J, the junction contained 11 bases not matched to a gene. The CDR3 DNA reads TGCGCCAGCAAGGGACTAGCGGGTCCCCAGGGGGATACGCAGTATTTT. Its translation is CASKGLAGPQGDTQYF. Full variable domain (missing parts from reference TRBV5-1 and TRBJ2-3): KAGVTQTPRYLIKTRGQQVTLSCSPISGHRSVSWYQQTPGQGLQFLFEYFSETQRNKGNFPGRFSGRQFSNSRSEMNVSTLELGDSALYLCASKGLAGPQGDTQYFGPGTRLTVL.

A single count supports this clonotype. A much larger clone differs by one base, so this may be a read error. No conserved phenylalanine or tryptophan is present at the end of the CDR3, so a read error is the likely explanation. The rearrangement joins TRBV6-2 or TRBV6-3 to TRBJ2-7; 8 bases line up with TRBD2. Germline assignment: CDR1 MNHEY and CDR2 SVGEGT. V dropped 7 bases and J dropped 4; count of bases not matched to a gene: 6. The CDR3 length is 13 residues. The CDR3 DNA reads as TGTGCCAGCATCCGGACTAGCCCTTACGAGCAGTACCTC. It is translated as CASIRTSPYEQYL.

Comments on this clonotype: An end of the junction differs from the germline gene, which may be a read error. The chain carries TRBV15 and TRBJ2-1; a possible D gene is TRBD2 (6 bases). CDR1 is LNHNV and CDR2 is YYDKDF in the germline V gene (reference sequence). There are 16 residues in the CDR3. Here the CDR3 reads CATSSARTTFYTEQFF. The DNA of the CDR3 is TGTGCCACCAGCAGTGCCCGGACTACATTCTACACTGAGCAGTTCTTC.

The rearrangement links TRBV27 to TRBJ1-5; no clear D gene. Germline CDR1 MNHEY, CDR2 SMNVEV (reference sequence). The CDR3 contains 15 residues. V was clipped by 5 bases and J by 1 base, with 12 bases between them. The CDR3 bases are TGTGCCAGCAGTCCTAACTCCAGAAGCAATCAGCCCCAGCATTTT. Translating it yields CASSPNSRSNQPQHF.

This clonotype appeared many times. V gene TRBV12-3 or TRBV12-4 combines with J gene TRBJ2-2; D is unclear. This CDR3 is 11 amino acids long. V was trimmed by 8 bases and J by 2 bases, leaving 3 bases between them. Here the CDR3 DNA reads TGTGCCAGCGGTAACACCGGGGAGCTGTTTTTT. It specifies CASGNTGELFF.

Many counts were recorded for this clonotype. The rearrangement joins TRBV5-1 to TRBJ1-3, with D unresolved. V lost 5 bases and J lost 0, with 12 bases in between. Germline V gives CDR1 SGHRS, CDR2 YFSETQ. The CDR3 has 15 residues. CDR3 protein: CASREGPASGNTIYF. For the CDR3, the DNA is TGCGCCAGCAGGGAAGGGCCAGCCTCTGGAAACACCATATATTTT.

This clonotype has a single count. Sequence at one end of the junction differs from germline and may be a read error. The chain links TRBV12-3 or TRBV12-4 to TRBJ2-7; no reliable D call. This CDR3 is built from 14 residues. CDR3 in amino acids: CASSLTVYSYEQHF. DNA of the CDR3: TGTGCCAGCAGCTTAACAGTATACTCCTACGAGCAGCACTTC.

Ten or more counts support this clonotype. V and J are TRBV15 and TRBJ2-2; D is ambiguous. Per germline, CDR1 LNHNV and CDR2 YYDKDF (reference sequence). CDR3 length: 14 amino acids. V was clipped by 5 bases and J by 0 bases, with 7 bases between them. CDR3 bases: TGTGCCACCAGCTCTAATGCGAACACCGGGGAGCTGTTTTTT. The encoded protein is CATSSNANTGELFF.

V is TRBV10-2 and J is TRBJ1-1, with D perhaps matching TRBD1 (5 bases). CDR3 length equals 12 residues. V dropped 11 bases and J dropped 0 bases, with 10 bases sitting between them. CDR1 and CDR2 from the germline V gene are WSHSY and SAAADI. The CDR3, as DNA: TGCGCCGCACGGGGGATGAACACTGAAGCTTTCTTT. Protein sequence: CAARGMNTEAFF.

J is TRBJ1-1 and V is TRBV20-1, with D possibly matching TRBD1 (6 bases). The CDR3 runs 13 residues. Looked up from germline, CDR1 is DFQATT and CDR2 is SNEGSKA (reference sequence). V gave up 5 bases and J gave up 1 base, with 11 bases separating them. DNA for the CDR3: TGCAGTGCTCCGGACAGCAAGAACACTGAAGCTTTCTTT. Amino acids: CSAPDSKNTEAFF.

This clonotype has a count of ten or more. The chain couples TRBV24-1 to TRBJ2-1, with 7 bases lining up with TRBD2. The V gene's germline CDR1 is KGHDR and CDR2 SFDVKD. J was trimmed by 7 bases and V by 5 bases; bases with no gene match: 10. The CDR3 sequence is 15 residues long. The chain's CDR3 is CATSAVGEGRNEQFF. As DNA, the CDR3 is TGTGCCACCAGTGCCGTGGGGGAGGGGAGGAATGAGCAGTTCTTC.

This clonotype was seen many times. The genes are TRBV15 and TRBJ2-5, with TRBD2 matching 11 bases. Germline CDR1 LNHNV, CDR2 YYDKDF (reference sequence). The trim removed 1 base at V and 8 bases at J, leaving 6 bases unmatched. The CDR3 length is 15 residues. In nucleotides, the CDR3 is TGTGCCACCAGCAGAGCCCTAGCGGGAGGTATCACCCAGTACTTC. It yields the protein CATSRALAGGITQYF. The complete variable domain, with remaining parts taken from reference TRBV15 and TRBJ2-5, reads DAMVIQNPRYQVTQFGKPVTLSCSQTLNHNVMYWYQQKSSQAPKLLFHYYDKDFNNEADTPDNFQSRRPNTSFCFLDIRSPGLGDTAMYLCATSRALAGGITQYFGPGTRLLVL.

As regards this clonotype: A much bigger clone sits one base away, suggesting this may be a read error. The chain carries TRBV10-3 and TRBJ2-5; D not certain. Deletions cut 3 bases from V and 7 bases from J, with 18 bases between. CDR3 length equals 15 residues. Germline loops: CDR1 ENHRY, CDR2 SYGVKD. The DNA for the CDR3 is TGTGCCATCAGTGAACAAATGGGCCTAATAGGGACCCAGTACTTC. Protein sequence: CAISEQMGLIGTQYF.

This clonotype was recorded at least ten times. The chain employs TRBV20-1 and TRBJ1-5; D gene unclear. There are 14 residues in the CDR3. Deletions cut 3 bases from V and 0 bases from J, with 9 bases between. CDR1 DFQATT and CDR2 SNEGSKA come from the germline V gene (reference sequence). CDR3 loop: CSASYGLSNQPQHF. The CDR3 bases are TGCAGTGCTAGTTACGGGCTTAGCAATCAGCCCCAGCATTTT.

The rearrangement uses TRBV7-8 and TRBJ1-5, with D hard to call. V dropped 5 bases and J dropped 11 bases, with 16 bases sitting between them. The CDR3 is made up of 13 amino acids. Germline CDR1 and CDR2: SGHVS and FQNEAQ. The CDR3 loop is CASSNGIRETQHF. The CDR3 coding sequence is TGTGCCAGCAGCAACGGGATAAGGGAGACCCAGCATTTT.

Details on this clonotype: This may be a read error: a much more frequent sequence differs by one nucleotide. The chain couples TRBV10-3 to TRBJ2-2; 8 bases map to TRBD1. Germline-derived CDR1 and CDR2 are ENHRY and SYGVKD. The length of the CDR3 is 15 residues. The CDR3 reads CVISADRAYTGELFF. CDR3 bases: TGTGTCATCAGTGCGGACAGGGCCTACACCGGGGAGCTGTTTTTT.

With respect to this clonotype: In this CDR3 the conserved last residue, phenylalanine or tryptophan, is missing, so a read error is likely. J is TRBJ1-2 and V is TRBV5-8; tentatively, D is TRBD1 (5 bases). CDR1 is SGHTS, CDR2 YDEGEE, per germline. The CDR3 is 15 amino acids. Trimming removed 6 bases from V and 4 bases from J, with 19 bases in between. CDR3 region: CASNPLGTDAYGYTL. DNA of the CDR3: TGTGCCAGCAACCCACTAGGGACCGACGCCTATGGCTACACCCTC.

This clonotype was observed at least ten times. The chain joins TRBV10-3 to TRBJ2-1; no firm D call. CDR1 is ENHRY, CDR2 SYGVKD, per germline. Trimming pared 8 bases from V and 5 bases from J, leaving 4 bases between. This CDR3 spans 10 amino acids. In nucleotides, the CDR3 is TGTGCCATCGGAGACAATGAGCAGTTCTTC. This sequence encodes CAIGDNEQFF.

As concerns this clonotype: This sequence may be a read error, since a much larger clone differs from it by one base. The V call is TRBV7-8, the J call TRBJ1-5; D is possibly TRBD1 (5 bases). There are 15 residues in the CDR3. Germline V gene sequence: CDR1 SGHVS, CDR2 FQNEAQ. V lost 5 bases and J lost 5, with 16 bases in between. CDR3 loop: CASSLEPGPHQPQHF. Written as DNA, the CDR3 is TGTGCCAGCAGCCTAGAACCGGGGCCCCATCAGCCCCAGCATTTT.

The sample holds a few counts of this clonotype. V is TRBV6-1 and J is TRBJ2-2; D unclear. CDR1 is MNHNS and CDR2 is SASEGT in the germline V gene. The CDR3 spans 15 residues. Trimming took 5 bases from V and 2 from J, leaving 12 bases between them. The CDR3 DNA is TGTGCCAGCAGTCGGTCGGGTTCTAACACCGGGGAGCTGTTTTTT. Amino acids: CASSRSGSNTGELFF.

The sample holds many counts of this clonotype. The CDR3 loop is CASSPRAGVGEQFF. The CDR3, as DNA: TGTGCCAGCAGCCCTAGAGCGGGAGTGGGTGAGCAGTTCTTC. The chain is built from TRBV7-2 and TRBJ2-1; 8 nucleotides agree with TRBD2. The CDR3 has 14 amino acids. The V gene end was trimmed by 5 bases and the J gene end by 9 bases; junction bases not matched to a gene: 9. The germline CDR1 and CDR2 sequences are SGHTA and FQGNSA. Full variable domain (rest looked up from reference TRBV7-2 and TRBJ2-1): GAGVSQSPSNKVTEKGKDVELRCDPISGHTALYWYRQSLGQGLEFLIYFQGNSAPDKSGLPSDRFSAERTGGSVSTLTIQRTQQEDSAVYLCASSPRAGVGEQFFGPGTRLTVL.

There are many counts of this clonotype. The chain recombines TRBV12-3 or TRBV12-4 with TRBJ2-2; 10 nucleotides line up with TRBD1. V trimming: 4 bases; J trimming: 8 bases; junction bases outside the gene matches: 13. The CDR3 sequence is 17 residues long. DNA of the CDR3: TGTGCCAGCAGTTCGACAGGGGGCGGGGGACCTTCGGGGGAGCTGTTTTTT. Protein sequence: CASSSTGGGGPSGELFF.

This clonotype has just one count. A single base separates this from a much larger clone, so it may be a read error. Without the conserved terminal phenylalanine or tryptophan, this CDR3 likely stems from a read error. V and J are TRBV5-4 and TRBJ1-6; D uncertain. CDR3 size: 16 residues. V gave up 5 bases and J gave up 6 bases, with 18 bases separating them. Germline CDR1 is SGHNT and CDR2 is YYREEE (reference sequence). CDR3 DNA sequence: TGTGCCAGCAGTTTCCCCAAGAGGGATAGTAATTCACCCCTCCACCTT. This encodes CASSFPKRDSNSPLHL.